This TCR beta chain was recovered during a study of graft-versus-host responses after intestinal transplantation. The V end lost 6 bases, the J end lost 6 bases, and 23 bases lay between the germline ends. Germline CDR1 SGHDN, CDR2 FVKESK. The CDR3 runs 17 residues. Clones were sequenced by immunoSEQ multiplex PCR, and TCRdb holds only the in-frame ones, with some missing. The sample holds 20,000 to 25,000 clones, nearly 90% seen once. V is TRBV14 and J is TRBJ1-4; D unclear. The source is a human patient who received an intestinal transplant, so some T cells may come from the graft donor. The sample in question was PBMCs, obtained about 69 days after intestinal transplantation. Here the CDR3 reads CASSRATFRLSDEKLFF. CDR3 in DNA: TGTGCCAGCAGTCGAGCGACCTTTAGACTTTCGGATGAAAAACTGTTTTTT.